This T cell receptor (beta chain) is drawn from a study of T cell changes during pregnancy in multiple sclerosis. With V trimmed by 8 bases and J by 3 bases, 9 bases remained unmatched. From germline, CDR1 is MNHNS and CDR2 SASEGT. The CDR3 totals 15 residues. Method: immunoSEQ multiplex PCR; TCRdb's copy keeps in-frame clones and lacks some. The sample has 45,000 or so clones; about 90% are singletons. The sample here was CD8+ T cells from peripheral blood mononuclear cells, taken after pregnancy. The V call is TRBV6-1, the J call TRBJ2-7; 11 bases fit TRBD1. This receptor was obtained from a female donor with multiple sclerosis, enrolled in a pregnancy study. CDR3 nucleotides: TGTGCCAGCCATGAGACCGGGACAGGGGGCTACGAGCAGTACTTC. Protein: CASHETGTGGYEQYF.